The 30 T cell receptor beta chains below come from one sample, sequenced in a study of glioma-infiltrating T cells after dendritic cell vaccination. The protocol was immunoSEQ multiplex PCR, while the TCRdb copy is restricted to in-frame clones and leaves out a portion. The data hold roughly 41,000 clones, with approximately 84% observed a single time. Source: blood, taken before dendritic cell vaccination. The receptors stem from a human donor with glioblastoma.

The J gene is TRBJ2-2, the V gene TRBV7-9; D is unclear. Germline assignment: CDR1 SEHNR and CDR2 FQNEAQ (reference sequence). Trimming shortened V by 5 bases and J by 1 base, and 11 bases separated the two germline ends. This CDR3 region has 15 residues. The CDR3 is CASSQPRRNTGELFF. As DNA, the CDR3 is TGTGCCAGCAGCCAACCGCGGAGGAACACCGGGGAGCTGTTTTTT.

The V call is TRBV5-1, the J call TRBJ2-7; a possible D gene is TRBD1 (6 bases). In germline, CDR1 is SGHRS, CDR2 YFSETQ. Trimming left V 1 base short and J 2 bases short, with 13 bases between. CDR3 length: 15 amino acids. This CDR3 is CASSLSAGATYEQYF. The DNA of the CDR3 is TGCGCCAGCAGCTTGAGTGCAGGGGCCACCTACGAGCAGTACTTC.

CDR3 sequence: CASSIGPSGGAIIDTQYF. CDR3 nucleotide sequence: TGTGCCAGTAGTATAGGGCCTAGCGGGGGGGCAATTATTGATACGCAGTATTTT. The chain employs TRBV19 and TRBJ2-3; 12 bases are shared with TRBD2. Per germline, CDR1 LNHDA and CDR2 SQIVND (reference sequence). Trimming took 1 base from V and 6 from J; bases not matched to a gene: 11. The CDR3 is 18 residues long.

The V gene is TRBV2, the J gene TRBJ2-7; 9 positions agree with TRBD2. This CDR3 comprises 15 residues. The germline V gene has CDR1 SNHLY and CDR2 FYNNEI. J was trimmed by 2 bases and V by 6 bases; bases with no gene match: 8. The DNA of the CDR3 is TGTGCCAGCAGCGGCAGCGGGGGGACCGCCTACGAGCAGTACTTC. Its translation is CASSGSGGTAYEQYF. Filled out from reference TRBV2 and TRBJ2-7, the complete variable domain reads EPEVTQTPSHQVTQMGQEVILRCVPISNHLYFYWYRQILGQKVEFLVSFYNNEISEKSEIFDDQFSVERPDGSNFTLKIRSTKLEDSAMYFCASSGSGGTAYEQYFGPGTRLTVT.

V usage is TRBV19 and J usage is TRBJ1-2; no firm D call. The CDR3 covers 14 residues. Trimming pared 0 bases from V and 8 bases from J, leaving 13 bases between. CDR1 and CDR2 (germline): LNHDA, SQIVND (reference sequence). The CDR3 protein is CASSIERVAEGYTF. Written as DNA, the CDR3 is TGTGCCAGTAGTATAGAGAGGGTAGCGGAGGGCTACACCTTC. Supplemented by reference TRBV19 and TRBJ1-2, the full variable domain reads DGGITQSPKYLFRKEGQNVTLSCEQNLNHDAMYWYRQDPGQGLRLIYYSQIVNDFQKGDIAEGYSVSREKKESFPLTVTSAQKNPTAFYLCASSIERVAEGYTFGSGTRLTVV.

Only one count was recorded for this clone. The chain joins TRBV2 to TRBJ2-3; maybe TRBD2 (5 bases). This CDR3 is 15 amino acids long. CDR1 is SNHLY and CDR2 is FYNNEI in the germline V gene. Trimming took off 3 bases at V and 6 bases at J, with 16 bases between the two ends. The CDR3: CASSEFKLSEDTQYF. CDR3 DNA sequence: TGTGCCAGCAGTGAGTTTAAGCTTAGCGAGGATACGCAGTATTTT.

The chain joins TRBV5-4 to TRBJ1-1, with D unresolved. Germline-derived CDR1 and CDR2 are SGHNT and YYREEE (reference sequence). V was clipped by 10 bases and J by 2 bases, with 18 bases between them. This CDR3 region has 14 residues. Written as DNA, the CDR3 is TGTGCCTGGCATTTACAGTATGGAAACACTGAAGCTTTCTTT. Amino acid sequence: CAWHLQYGNTEAFF.

The V gene is TRBV27, the J gene TRBJ1-3; 9 bases align to TRBD1. Looked up from germline, CDR1 is MNHEY and CDR2 is SMNVEV (reference sequence). The CDR3 sequence is 15 residues long. V gave up 5 bases and J gave up 2 bases; unmatched junction bases: 4. The chain's CDR3 is CASSPGTGPGNTIYF. The CDR3 nucleotides read TGTGCCAGCAGTCCGGGGACAGGGCCTGGAAACACCATATATTTT.

The chain joins TRBV4-3 to TRBJ2-2; D might be TRBD2 (5 bases). Germline V lookup: CDR1 LGHNA, CDR2 YSLEER. V was cut by 4 bases and J by 7 bases, with 19 bases left in between. The CDR3 length is 16 residues. In nucleotides, the CDR3 is TGCGCCAGCAGCCCGGGATTCGGGGAACCCCTCGGGGAGCTGTTTTTT. This sequence encodes CASSPGFGEPLGELFF.

This sequence joins TRBV28 and TRBJ1-5; weak D call: TRBD1 (6 bases). The CDR3 extends over 16 amino acids. Trimming removed 3 bases at V and 2 bases at J, with 14 bases between. Germline assignment: CDR1 MDHEN and CDR2 SYDVKM. The CDR3 sequence is CASSFISRGGNQPQHF. The CDR3 DNA reads as TGTGCCAGCAGTTTCATTAGCAGGGGAGGCAATCAGCCCCAGCATTTT.

This chain joins TRBV11-2 and TRBJ1-2; D might be TRBD1 (6 bases). CDR3 length equals 12 residues. Between the trimmed V and J ends, which lost 5 bases and 8 bases, there was a span of 12 bases. Germline V gene data show CDR1 as SGHAT and CDR2 as FQNNGV. This CDR3 reads CASSQNRDGYTF. The CDR3 coding sequence is TGTGCCAGCAGCCAAAACAGGGACGGCTACACCTTC.

As regards this clone: An end of the junction does not agree with germline; a read error may underlie this. V is TRBV7-2 and J is TRBJ1-2, with D hard to call. Looked up from germline, CDR1 is SGHTA and CDR2 is FQGNSA. The CDR3 length is 14 residues. Here the CDR3 DNA reads TGTGCCAGCAGCTTAGCGGAGTTGGAACCGCTTTCTTACTTC. This encodes CASSLAELEPLSYF.

This rearrangement joins TRBV6-1 to TRBJ2-1, with 8 bases matching TRBD2. Germline CDR1 MNHNS, CDR2 SASEGT. CDR3 length: 14 residues. Germline trimming cut 8 bases from V and 5 bases from J; bases unmatched to any gene: 8. CDR3 nucleotides: TGTGCCAGCCAGGGTAGCGGGGACCACAATGAGCAGTTCTTC. Encoded protein: CASQGSGDHNEQFF.

This clone was seen more than once but under ten times. This chain connects TRBV11-2 to TRBJ1-4; 9 nucleotides align to TRBD1. Germline CDR1 is SGHAT and CDR2 is FQNNGV. The length of the CDR3 is 15 residues. V gave up 5 bases and J gave up 4 bases; unmatched junction bases: 5. The DNA for the CDR3 is TGTGCCAGCAGCCTGAGACAGGGGGGTAATGAAAAACTGTTTTTT. It translates to CASSLRQGGNEKLFF.

V and J are TRBV28 and TRBJ1-5; TRBD1 is a possible D gene (6 bases). Trimming removed 2 bases from V and 0 bases from J, with 14 bases in between. Germline V gene data show CDR1 as MDHEN and CDR2 as SYDVKM. CDR3 length: 17 amino acids. CDR3 sequence reads: CASSLTPGQISNQPQHF. The CDR3 bases are TGTGCCAGCAGTTTAACCCCGGGACAAATTAGCAATCAGCCCCAGCATTTT. Drawing the rest from reference TRBV28 and TRBJ1-5, the complete variable domain is DVKVTQSSRYLVKRTGEKVFLECVQDMDHENMFWYRQDPGLGLRLIYFSYDVKMKEKGDIPEGYSVSREKKERFSLILESASTNQTSMYLCASSLTPGQISNQPQHFGDGTRLSIL.

The genes are TRBV5-6 and TRBJ2-1; TRBD1 matches at 11 bases. This CDR3 spans 15 amino acids. With 4 bases clipped from V and 7 bases from J, the junction kept 7 bases outside the gene matches. Germline V gene data show CDR1 as SGHDT and CDR2 as YYEEEE. The CDR3 sequence is CASSGDGTGGNEQFF. The CDR3 DNA sequence: TGTGCCAGCAGCGGAGACGGGACAGGGGGAAATGAGCAGTTCTTC.

The genes are TRBV27 and TRBJ1-1; tentatively, D is TRBD1 (5 bases). The germline gives CDR1 MNHEY, CDR2 SMNVEV (reference sequence). The CDR3 is 14 residues long. The V gene lost 3 bases and the J gene lost 5 bases, with 13 bases spanning the gap. In DNA form, the CDR3 reads TGTGCCAGCAGTTTCGGGGGAGGGCGAACTGAAGCTTTCTTT. It encodes CASSFGGGRTEAFF.

The chain uses TRBV5-1 and TRBJ2-7, with 10 bases matching TRBD1. The CDR3 loop spans 14 amino acids. Germline assignment: CDR1 SGHRS and CDR2 YFSETQ. J lost 5 bases, V lost 2 bases, and 4 bases had no gene match. The CDR3 loop is CASSLRQGADEQYF. The CDR3 DNA is TGCGCCAGCAGCTTAAGACAGGGGGCGGACGAGCAGTACTTC.

The genes are TRBV4-2 and TRBJ2-6, with a weak D call TRBD1 (6 bases). V was trimmed by 1 base and J by 0 bases, leaving 10 bases between them. The CDR3 is made up of 17 amino acids. CDR1 and CDR2 from the germline V gene are LGHNA and YNFKEQ. The CDR3 DNA reads TGTGCCAGCAGCCAAGGGACAGAAACCTCTGGGGCCAACGTCCTGACTTTC. Its translation is CASSQGTETSGANVLTF.

The DNA for the CDR3 is TGTGCCAGCAGCTTCAGGGCCGATGAGCAGTTCTTC. Translation gives CASSFRADEQFF. The V call is TRBV7-8, the J call TRBJ2-1; TRBD1 might be the D (5 bases). CDR1 is SGHVS and CDR2 is FQNEAQ in the germline V gene. Trimming took 3 bases from V and 8 from J, leaving 8 bases between them. The CDR3 has 12 amino acids.

V and J are TRBV7-2 and TRBJ2-7; 11 nucleotides match TRBD2. The CDR3 totals 15 residues. Germline V gene lookup returns CDR1 SGHTA and CDR2 FQGNSA. V shed 4 bases, J shed 6 bases, and the junction held 8 bases outside the gene matches. CDR3 amino acids: CASSSMTSGVSEQYF. DNA of the CDR3: TGTGCCAGCAGCTCGATGACTAGCGGGGTATCCGAGCAGTACTTC.

The genes are TRBV4-1 and TRBJ1-6; 7 bases are shared with TRBD1. The CDR3 runs to 18 residues. The germline V gene encodes CDR1 MGHRA and CDR2 YSYEKL. With V trimmed by 2 bases and J by 7 bases, 14 bases remained unmatched. The CDR3 DNA sequence: TGCGCCAGCAGCCAAAGACAGGGAAAGGGGCTCTACAATTCACCCCTCCACTTT. Its protein product is CASSQRQGKGLYNSPLHF.

This clone was counted only a few times. The CDR3 coding sequence is TGTGCCAGCAGCTTAGCCGGGACTAGGGACACAGATACGCAGTATTTT. It yields the protein CASSLAGTRDTDTQYF. The chain has TRBV7-6 and TRBJ2-3, with TRBD2 matching 8 bases. The CDR3 covers 16 residues. V was clipped by 0 bases and J by 2 bases; unmatched bases: 4. Germline loops: CDR1 SGHVS, CDR2 FNYEAQ. Combining the CDR3 with reference TRBV7-6 and TRBJ2-3 gives the whole variable domain GAGVSQSPRYKVTKRGQDVALRCDPISGHVSLYWYRQALGQGPEFLTYFNYEAQQDKSGLPNDRFSAERPEGSISTLTIQRTEQRDSAMYRCASSLAGTRDTDTQYFGPGTRLTVL.

In its sample, this clone was seen a few times. The chain has TRBV15 and TRBJ2-3; possible D gene TRBD1, 6 bases. Trimming removed 4 bases at V and 2 bases at J, with 16 bases between. This CDR3 spans 16 amino acids. Germline values: CDR1 LNHNV, CDR2 YYDKDF (reference sequence). The DNA for the CDR3 is TGTGCCACCAGCAATGGACAGTTTCTCAACACAGATACGCAGTATTTT. Its protein is CATSNGQFLNTDTQYF.

The chain has TRBV5-4 and TRBJ1-1, with D uncertain. The germline gives CDR1 SGHNT, CDR2 YYREEE (reference sequence). Trimming took 3 bases from V and 6 from J, leaving 12 bases between them. The CDR3 totals 13 residues. CDR3 region: CASSSLMRSEAFF. The DNA for the CDR3 is TGTGCCAGCAGCTCGCTTATGAGGTCTGAAGCTTTCTTT.

V is TRBV6-1 and J is TRBJ2-3, with 8 bases fitting TRBD2. This CDR3 spans 14 amino acids. The ends lost 6 bases at V and 3 bases at J; junction bases unmatched: 5. Germline V gives CDR1 MNHNS, CDR2 SASEGT. The DNA of the CDR3 is TGTGCCAGCAGGACGGGACTAGAAACAGATACGCAGTATTTT. Residues: CASRTGLETDTQYF.

This chain links TRBV4-2 with TRBJ2-7; TRBD2 matches at 13 bases. The trim removed 1 base at V and 3 bases at J, leaving 0 bases unmatched. The CDR3 runs to 15 residues. Germline V gene data show CDR1 as LGHNA and CDR2 as YNFKEQ. CDR3 nucleotides: TGTGCCAGCAGCCAAGGGACTAGCGGGGGCTACGAGCAGTACTTC. Translated, it gives CASSQGTSGGYEQYF.

The chain combines TRBV9 with TRBJ1-1; TRBD1 aligns across 7 bases. Germline CDR1 is SGDLS and CDR2 is YYNGEE. V shed 3 bases and J 11 bases; nucleotides not matched to a gene: 10. This CDR3 has 13 residues. CDR3 nucleotides: TGTGCCAGCAGCGGAGGGGGCCAGGGTCGGGCTTTCTTT. Encoded protein: CASSGGGQGRAFF.

The CDR3 DNA follows: TGTGCCAGCAGACAAGGGACAGGGAACACTGAAGCTTTCTTT. Protein: CASRQGTGNTEAFF. J is TRBJ1-1 and V is TRBV6-4; 8 bases fit TRBD1. This CDR3 is 14 amino acids long. Germline V gene data show CDR1 as MRHNA and CDR2 as SNTAGT. With 6 bases clipped from V and 1 base from J, the junction kept 4 bases outside the gene matches.

The chain carries TRBV29-1 and TRBJ1-3; D remains ambiguous. The CDR3 consists of 15 residues. Trimming stripped 5 bases from V and 0 bases from J, with 14 bases between. Germline CDR1 reads SQVTM; CDR2 reads ANQGSEA. DNA for the CDR3: TGCAGCGTTATCAGAGCAGGAAGCTCTGGAAACACCATATATTTT. It yields the protein CSVIRAGSSGNTIYF.